Sequencing of this TCR beta chain was carried out in a study of blood T cell repertoires in COVID-19. Using immunoSEQ multiplex PCR, the repertoire was profiled, and TCRdb retains in-frame clones only, with some absent. Of 13,000 to 15,000 clones listed, roughly 89% were seen once; the top ten hold 2.4%. V was clipped by 5 bases and J by 0 bases; unmatched bases: 6. This CDR3 region has 16 residues. CDR1 is SEHNR, CDR2 FQNEAQ, per germline (reference sequence). The source is a woman aged 70 to 79 in a cohort sampled during active or convalescent COVID-19. Sequences were obtained from peripheral blood. The chain carries TRBV7-9 and TRBJ1-4; 7 positions match TRBD1. The chain's CDR3 is CASSRQGLATNEKLFF. Here the CDR3 DNA reads TGTGCCAGCAGCCGACAGGGTCTTGCAACTAATGAAAAACTGTTTTTT.